Listed here are 2 T cell receptor beta chains from one sample, sequenced in a study of blood T cells in healthy people across ages. PCR was performed a second time for about 7 to 12 cycles using a sample-barcoded 5' primer and a J-beta primer mix. TCRdb passed the 5' RACE reads through MiXCR, listing each CDR3 protein once. Seen here are 1.5 million to 2 million distinct CDR3 sequences, 49% observed once, and the top ten hold around 2.1%. The material sequenced was blood. The receptors come from a woman between 40 and 50 years old in good health.

The rearrangement uses TRBV10-3 and TRBJ2-2; D call uncertain. There are 15 residues in the CDR3. Germline V CDR1 and CDR2: ENHRY, SYGVKD. Trimming took 3 bases from V and 4 from J, leaving 12 bases between them. The CDR3 loop is CAISDTWESTGELFF. The CDR3 coding sequence is TGTGCCATCAGTGATACATGGGAAAGCACCGGGGAGCTGTTTTTT.

This clonotype was counted a few times. V is TRBV6-5 and J is TRBJ1-4; no clear D gene. The CDR3 covers 16 residues. Trimming took 0 bases from V and 4 from J, leaving 12 bases between them. The V gene's germline CDR1 is MNHEY and CDR2 SVGAGI. CDR3 protein: CASSYSTPGVNEKLFF. CDR3 nucleotide sequence: TGTGCCAGCAGTTACTCGACTCCGGGAGTTAATGAAAAACTGTTTTTT.